One T cell receptor (beta chain) is described in this entry. Antigen: not known. These data belong to a study of CD8 T cell repertoires and HIV-1 epitope variants. TCRdb's copy holds only in-frame clones and misses some; the assay was immunoSEQ multiplex PCR. This repertoire shows roughly 5,900 clones, 66% found once; its top ten account for around two fifths. The germline V and J ends were trimmed by 8 bases and 3 bases, with 17 bases remaining between them. The germline gives CDR1 WSHSY, CDR2 SAAADI. This CDR3 is 14 amino acids long. The rearrangement uses TRBV10-2 and TRBJ2-7; D might be TRBD1 (6 bases). The TCR sequence derives from a male donor with HIV. Sequencing was performed on cultured CD8+ T cells derived from PBMCs. This chain's CDR3 is CASGETGSGYEQYF. CDR3 DNA: TGCGCCAGCGGAGAAACAGGGAGCGGCTACGAGCAGTACTTC.